The present T cell receptor beta chain was sequenced within a study of blood T cells in healthy people across ages. Only a few counts were recorded for this clonotype. Germline-derived CDR1 and CDR2 are SGHTA and FQGNSA. The CDR3 is made up of 16 amino acids. V lost 8 bases to trimming and J lost 0 bases, with 17 bases between them. Next came a second PCR, run for about 7 to 12 cycles, which used a sample-barcoded 5' primer along with a J-beta primer mix. Via MiXCR, TCRdb re-called the 5' RACE reads, giving one row per CDR3 protein. The repertoire consists of roughly 800,000 distinct CDR3 sequences, with about 25% occurring once and the leading ten covering 8% to 10%. These data were likewise used in another study, on T cells of mothers and their children.

The V gene is TRBV7-2, the J gene TRBJ2-1; perhaps TRBD1 as D (7 bases). Sequenced input: blood. The receptor was derived from a boy younger than 18 in good health. The CDR3 spells CASQVGGGHSYNEQFF. In DNA, the CDR3 is TGTGCCAGCCAAGTAGGAGGGGGCCACTCCTACAATGAGCAGTTCTTC. Variable domain in full (rest from reference TRBV7-2 and TRBJ2-1): GAGVSQSPSNKVTEKGKDVELRCDPISGHTALYWYRQSLGQGLEFLIYFQGNSAPDKSGLPSDRFSAERTGGSVSTLTIQRTQQEDSAVYLCASQVGGGHSYNEQFFGPGTRLTVL.